A single sample gave rise to the 19 T cell receptor beta chains below, sequenced in a study of cytomegalovirus exposure and HLA in healthy donors. The PCR ran on 60 Vbeta and 13 Jbeta primers. Produced via immunoSEQ multiplex PCR; TCRdb's table is partial and in-frame only. Here the sample spans tens of thousands of clones, approximately 80% being singletons. The sample taken for sequencing was PBMCs. The receptors here all came from a woman aged 18-30 years in good health and CMV-seropositive.

The gene calls are TRBV7-3 and TRBJ2-2, with D maybe TRBD1 (6 bases). Germline CDR1 is SGHTA and CDR2 is FQGTGA. This CDR3 comprises 14 residues. Trimming took 5 bases from V and 1 from J, leaving 8 bases between them. The DNA of the CDR3 is TGTGCCAGCAGCGACAGGCTGAACACCGGGGAGCTGTTTTTT. As protein: CASSDRLNTGELFF.

The chain uses TRBV5-1 and TRBJ2-5; D may be TRBD1 (7 bases). The J call is uncertain, as TRBJ2-7 better fits the DNA end. The CDR3 extends over 15 amino acids. Germline CDR1 reads SGHRS; CDR2 reads YFSETQ. CDR3 in DNA: TGCGCCAGCAGCTTGGGACAGGGAGGTTTCTACGAGCAGTACTTC. Amino acid sequence: CASSLGQGGFYEQYF.

A word on this clone: The same CDR3 can be traced to other DNA sequences in this sample. The rearrangement links TRBV4-2 to TRBJ2-3, with 13 positions matching TRBD2. V dropped 2 bases and J dropped 4; count of bases not matched to a gene: 3. There are 16 residues in the CDR3. From germline, CDR1 is LGHNA and CDR2 YNFKEQ. The CDR3 region is CASSQKLAGGPDTQYF. In DNA form, the CDR3 reads TGTGCCAGCAGCCAAAAACTAGCGGGAGGGCCAGATACGCAGTATTTT.

This chain links TRBV7-8 with TRBJ2-7; D is perhaps TRBD2 (6 bases). The CDR3 spans 15 residues. Trimming left V 0 bases short and J 2 bases short, with 11 bases between. The germline gives CDR1 SGHVS, CDR2 FQNEAQ. DNA of the CDR3: TGTGCCAGCAGCTTAGCGGAGGGCTCAGCCTACGAGCAGTACTTC. Amino acid sequence: CASSLAEGSAYEQYF.

This clone was detected only a few times. The chain carries TRBV5-4 and TRBJ1-1; TRBD1 is a possible D gene (6 bases). CDR1 and CDR2 (germline): SGHNT, YYREEE (reference sequence). CDR3 length: 13 residues. Between the trimmed V and J ends, which lost 3 bases and 4 bases, there was a span of 10 bases. CDR3 region: CASSWGRGTEAFF. The CDR3 DNA sequence: TGTGCCAGCAGCTGGGGGCGTGGCACTGAAGCTTTCTTT.

This chain links TRBV18 with TRBJ1-2, with 9 bases identical to TRBD1. Germline lookup yields CDR1 KGHSH and CDR2 LQKENI. The CDR3 loop spans 16 amino acids. The V segment lost 3 bases and the J segment 8 bases; nucleotides outside the gene matches: 13. CDR3 sequence: CASSPGIADRGMGYTF. CDR3 in DNA: TGTGCCAGCTCACCTGGGATTGCGGACAGGGGTATGGGCTACACCTTC. The full variable domain, completed using reference TRBV18 and TRBJ1-2, is NAGVMQNPRHLVRRRGQEARLRCSPMKGHSHVYWYRQLPEEGLKFMVYLQKENIIDESGMPKERFSAEFPKEGPSILRIQQVVRGDSAAYFCASSPGIADRGMGYTFGSGTRLTVV.

This clone was counted a single time. This chain joins TRBV30 and TRBJ2-1; 9 bases map to TRBD1. Trimming removed 5 bases from V and 5 bases from J; junction bases left unmatched: 4. The CDR3 has 13 residues. Germline V gene lookup returns CDR1 GTSNPN and CDR2 SVGIG (reference sequence). The DNA for the CDR3 is TGTGCCTGGTGGGGGACAGGGAACAATGAGCAGTTCTTC. This codes for CAWWGTGNNEQFF.

The V call is TRBV27, the J call TRBJ2-3, with 16 bases matching TRBD2. This CDR3 has 19 amino acids. V trimming: 3 bases; J trimming: 2 bases; junction bases outside the gene matches: 8. Germline values: CDR1 MNHEY, CDR2 SMNVEV (reference sequence). The CDR3 DNA sequence: TGTGCCAGCAGTTTCCTCATGGGACTAGCGGGGGGGAACACAGATACGCAGTATTTT. Protein product: CASSFLMGLAGGNTDTQYF.

The chain is built from TRBV6-5 and TRBJ2-1, with TRBD1 identical over 8 bases. J lost 12 bases, V lost 2 bases, and 6 bases had no gene match. The CDR3 extends over 13 amino acids. The germline gives CDR1 MNHEY, CDR2 SVGAGI. The CDR3 coding sequence is TGTGCCAGCAGTTACGGGACAGGTTTTGGGCAGTTCTTC. This codes for CASSYGTGFGQFF.

This clone came up a few times. The germline gene is not matched at one end of the junction; a read error may be the cause. The chain couples TRBV7-9 to TRBJ2-2; 7 bases agree with TRBD1. The CDR3 is 16 residues long. The V gene's germline CDR1 is SEHNR and CDR2 FQNEAQ (reference sequence). The CDR3 DNA sequence: TGTTCCAGCAGCTTATCGACAGGGACGAACACCGGGGAGCTGTTTTTT. It is translated as CSSSLSTGTNTGELFF.

The chain employs TRBV6-4 and TRBJ1-4; the D is unclear. Germline loops: CDR1 MRHNA, CDR2 SNTAGT. The germline V and J ends were trimmed by 4 bases and 8 bases, with 11 bases remaining between them. The CDR3 has 13 amino acids. The CDR3 here is CASSANTGEKLFF. As DNA, the CDR3 is TGTGCCAGCAGTGCTAACACGGGAGAAAAACTGTTTTTT.

The rearrangement uses TRBV1 and TRBJ2-5; the table's D call TRBD2 went unverified against the DNA. The J call is doubtful: the DNA matches TRBJ2-7 better. TRBV1 corresponds to a pseudogene. The CDR3 extends over 16 amino acids. CDR3 sequence reads: CTSSQRSGRRSYEQYF. The DNA of the CDR3 is TGCACCAGCAGCCAACGAAGCGGGAGAAGGTCCTACGAGCAGTACTTC.

With regard to this clone: The DNA is omitted, as the CDR3 cannot be located on it reliably, and the CDR3 follows TCRdb's listing. This chain links TRBV21-1 with TRBJ2-7; the table gives TRBD2 as D, unverified against the DNA. TRBV21-1 is assigned pseudogene status. The CDR3 numbers 18 amino acids, ends counted. Here the CDR3 reads CASSKRAVAGGSSIEQYF.

This chain uses TRBV19 with TRBJ2-5, with a possible D match to TRBD2 (6 bases). The DNA end is a closer match to TRBJ2-7, so the J assignment may be wrong. The germline CDR1 and CDR2 sequences are LNHDA and SQIVND (reference sequence). This CDR3 has 12 amino acids. CDR3 coding DNA: TGTGCCAGTAGTGGGGGGACCTACGAGCAGTACTTC. Translated, it gives CASSGGTYEQYF.

The genes are TRBV7-9 and TRBJ2-1; 8 nucleotides match TRBD1. Trimming cost V 4 bases and J 9 bases; bases outside gene matches: 2. The CDR3 covers 12 residues. Germline CDR1 SEHNR, CDR2 FQNEAQ (reference sequence). CDR3 in DNA: TGTGCCAGCAGCTCAGGGGGCGGTGAGCAGTTCTTC. Its translation is CASSSGGGEQFF.

The chain has TRBV4-1 and TRBJ1-1, with D possibly matching TRBD1 (5 bases). The length of the CDR3 is 14 residues. CDR1 is MGHRA, CDR2 YSYEKL, per germline. The V gene lost 4 bases and the J gene lost 1 base, with 10 bases spanning the gap. The CDR3 nucleotides read TGCGCCAGCAGCCTAACAACAGGGAACACTGAAGCTTTCTTT. Amino acids: CASSLTTGNTEAFF.

The chain carries TRBV25-1 and TRBJ1-6, with a weak D call TRBD1 (6 bases). Trimming pared 6 bases from V and 2 bases from J, leaving 8 bases between. This CDR3 region has 14 residues. From germline, CDR1 is MGHDK and CDR2 SYGVNS. For the CDR3, the DNA is TGTGCCAGCAGCCGGACAGCCTATAATTCACCCCTCCACTTT. Protein product: CASSRTAYNSPLHF.

V gene TRBV27 combines with J gene TRBJ1-1; tentative D call: TRBD1 (5 bases). From germline, CDR1 is MNHEY and CDR2 SMNVEV (reference sequence). V was clipped by 4 bases and J by 9 bases, with 15 bases between them. The CDR3 is 13 amino acids. The CDR3 nucleotides are TGTGCCAGCAGTTCCCACGACAGTTCGCAAGCTTTCTTT. Translation gives CASSSHDSSQAFF.

The rearrangement joins TRBV7-9 to TRBJ1-1; tentative D call: TRBD1 (5 bases). This CDR3 is built from 19 residues. In germline, CDR1 is SEHNR, CDR2 FQNEAQ (reference sequence). Trimming removed 1 base at V and 10 bases at J, with 31 bases between. The CDR3: CASSLGVTHAGRQRRGAFF. CDR3 in DNA: TGTGCCAGCAGCTTAGGTGTGACCCACGCGGGACGCCAAAGGAGAGGAGCTTTCTTT.